These 20 T cell receptor beta chains share one sample of origin, sequenced in a study of memory B cells and T cells in multiple sclerosis. The antigens of these receptors remain unknown. Here immunoSEQ multiplex PCR was the method, and the copy in TCRdb shows in-frame clones only, minus some. Among about 46,000 clones listed, around 79% were seen once. Stimulus-free culture yielded autoproliferating CFSE-dim and non-proliferating CFSE-high T cells, each sequenced separately. About 50 million CFSE-labeled PBMCs were cultured around 7 days unstimulated, then replicate wells were pooled. The sample comprised PBMCs from blood kept in culture. These TCRs come from a human donor with multiple sclerosis.

Here the CDR3 reads CASSDLDRIMNTEAFF. CDR3 DNA: TGTGCCAGCAGTGATTTGGACAGGATCATGAACACTGAAGCTTTCTTT. The chain uses TRBV2 and TRBJ1-1; 7 nucleotides agree with TRBD1. J gave up 0 bases and V 3 bases, and 7 bases lay outside the gene matches. CDR1 is SNHLY and CDR2 is FYNNEI in the germline V gene. CDR3 length equals 16 residues.

The sample holds a few counts of this clone. The chain is built from TRBV19 and TRBJ2-2, with TRBD1 identical over 8 bases. Trimming at V came to 3 bases and at J to 4 bases, leaving 4 bases not matched to a gene. The CDR3 is 15 residues long. CDR1 and CDR2 (germline): LNHDA, SQIVND (reference sequence). The CDR3 DNA follows: TGTGCCAGTAGTATCCGGACAGGGCGCACCGGGGAGCTGTTTTTT. Its translation: CASSIRTGRTGELFF.

The chain carries TRBV27 and TRBJ1-2, with D possibly matching TRBD1 (6 bases). The CDR3 is 15 residues long. V was trimmed by 5 bases and J by 7 bases, leaving 20 bases between them. The germline CDR1 and CDR2 sequences are MNHEY and SMNVEV (reference sequence). CDR3 protein: CASSPRGAALRGYTF. CDR3 coding DNA: TGTGCCAGCAGTCCCCGGGGGGCGGCCCTCCGTGGCTACACCTTC.

V and J are TRBV7-9 and TRBJ2-2; D ambiguous. The CDR3 loop spans 14 amino acids. The V end lost 5 bases, the J end lost 2 bases, and 9 bases lay between the germline ends. Looked up from germline, CDR1 is SEHNR and CDR2 is FQNEAQ (reference sequence). CDR3 residues: CASSPDSNTGELFF. Written as DNA, the CDR3 is TGTGCCAGCAGCCCCGACTCAAACACCGGGGAGCTGTTTTTT.

V gene TRBV19 combines with J gene TRBJ1-1, with 10 bases aligning to TRBD1. Germline CDR1 reads LNHDA; CDR2 reads SQIVND (reference sequence). J was trimmed by 5 bases and V by 4 bases; bases with no gene match: 7. The CDR3 is 15 residues long. DNA of the CDR3: TGTGCCAGTAGTAACCTGCCGGGACAGGGGACTGAAGCTTTCTTT. Protein sequence: CASSNLPGQGTEAFF.

The chain couples TRBV27 to TRBJ2-5; 9 positions agree with TRBD1. Germline trimming cut 5 bases from V and 11 bases from J; bases unmatched to any gene: 18. This CDR3 is built from 16 residues. Germline V CDR1 and CDR2: MNHEY, SMNVEV (reference sequence). The CDR3 bases are TGTGCCAGCAGTCCACAGGGGGCGCCCATCCTAGGTGAGCAGTACTTC. Protein product: CASSPQGAPILGEQYF.

Concerning this clone itself: Other DNA sequences from this sample encode an identical CDR3 as well. The V and J genes are TRBV28 and TRBJ1-1; D is perhaps TRBD1 (5 bases). The ends were cut back, 10 bases at V and 5 bases at J, with 23 bases in the middle. From germline, CDR1 is MDHEN and CDR2 SYDVKM. This CDR3 is 15 amino acids long. In DNA form, the CDR3 reads TGTGCCATACAACCCCAACCCCGGGGCTGGACTGAAGCTTTCTTT. It translates to CAIQPQPRGWTEAFF.

The chain couples TRBV29-1 to TRBJ1-2; TRBD1 matches 7 bases. The CDR3 covers 16 residues. CDR1 and CDR2 (germline): SQVTM, ANQGSEA. V gave up 3 bases and J gave up 0 bases; unmatched junction bases: 10. The CDR3 protein is CSVDSITGQSNYGYTF. CDR3 in DNA: TGCAGCGTTGATTCTATTACGGGACAGTCTAACTATGGCTACACCTTC.

The gene calls are TRBV7-2 and TRBJ2-1; 9 nucleotides match TRBD2. CDR3 length: 17 amino acids. The germline V gene encodes CDR1 SGHTA and CDR2 FQGNSA. V was pared by 5 bases and J by 7 bases, with 15 bases of the junction left unmatched. CDR3 nucleotide sequence: TGTGCCAGCAGCCCAGCTTATCCAGCGGGGGGTTGGAATGAGCAGTTCTTC. Translated: CASSPAYPAGGWNEQFF.

The chain is built from TRBV11-2 and TRBJ1-3; D gene ambiguous. The CDR3 sequence is 15 residues long. V was shortened by 4 bases and J by 1 base, with 11 bases between the two germline ends. CDR1 is SGHAT, CDR2 FQNNGV, per germline. CDR3 coding DNA: TGTGCCAGCAGCTCAGCTCGGCAATCTGGAAACACCATATATTTT. Translating it yields CASSSARQSGNTIYF. The full variable domain, completed using reference TRBV11-2 and TRBJ1-3, is EAGVAQSPRYKIIEKRQSVAFWCNPISGHATLYWYQQILGQGPKLLIQFQNNGVVDDSQLPKDRFSAERLKGVDSTLKIQPAKLEDSAVYLCASSSARQSGNTIYFGEGSWLTVV.

This chain links TRBV27 with TRBJ2-7; D possibly corresponds to TRBD1 (6 bases). Germline loops: CDR1 MNHEY, CDR2 SMNVEV (reference sequence). The CDR3 sequence is 15 residues long. The ends were cut back, 3 bases at V and 3 bases at J, with 15 bases in the middle. CDR3 sequence: CASSFRGHGIYEQYF. The DNA of the CDR3 is TGTGCCAGCAGTTTCCGGGGACACGGTATCTACGAGCAGTACTTC.

CDR3 sequence (DNA): TGTGCCAGCTCCCTCTTGAGGGGCACCGGGGAGCTGTTTTTT. It codes for CASSLLRGTGELFF. The chain is built from TRBV18 and TRBJ2-2; the D gene could be TRBD1 or TRBD2 (5 bases each). The CDR3 totals 14 residues. Looked up from germline, CDR1 is KGHSH and CDR2 is LQKENI. Trimming pared 6 bases from V and 4 bases from J, leaving 12 bases between.

This clone was picked up one time. This chain links TRBV28 with TRBJ1-3; D possibly corresponds to TRBD1 (5 bases). The CDR3 runs 16 residues. Trimming pared 4 bases from V and 0 bases from J, leaving 13 bases between. Per germline, CDR1 MDHEN and CDR2 SYDVKM. DNA for the CDR3: TGTGCCAGCAGTTCACACAGGTTCCTCTCTGGAAACACCATATATTTT. Amino acids: CASSSHRFLSGNTIYF.

This clone was observed once. V and J are TRBV7-9 and TRBJ2-7; TRBD1 matches 10 bases. Trimming took 3 bases from V and 3 from J; bases not matched to a gene: 14. CDR3 length equals 18 residues. The germline gives CDR1 SEHNR, CDR2 FQNEAQ (reference sequence). CDR3 bases: TGTGCCAGCAGCTTTCCGGGGACAGGGGAGTTCAGAGACTACGAGCAGTACTTC. It translates to CASSFPGTGEFRDYEQYF.

The table lists this clone with a count of one. The chain has TRBV29-1 and TRBJ1-6; D may be TRBD1 (6 bases). CDR3 size: 15 residues. Per germline, CDR1 SQVTM and CDR2 ANQGSEA. With 6 bases removed from V and 2 bases from J, the gap between germline ends came to 14 bases. CDR3 in DNA: TGCAGCGTCCGAATGGGGGACACCTATAATTCACCCCTCCACTTT. Amino acids: CSVRMGDTYNSPLHF. The complete variable domain, with remaining parts taken from reference TRBV29-1 and TRBJ1-6, reads SAVISQKPSRDICQRGTSLTIQCQVDSQVTMMFWYRQQPGQSLTLIATANQGSEATYESGFVIDKFPISRPNLTFSTLTVSNMSPEDSSIYLCSVRMGDTYNSPLHFGNGTRLTVT.

This clone turned up a few times. The rearrangement uses TRBV29-1 and TRBJ1-2; no definite D call. Germline assignment: CDR1 SQVTM and CDR2 ANQGSEA. This CDR3 has 14 amino acids. The ends were cut back, 0 bases at V and 5 bases at J, with 13 bases in the middle. The CDR3 is CSVEDGVSRYGYTF. The CDR3 DNA reads as TGCAGCGTTGAAGATGGAGTAAGCCGTTATGGCTACACCTTC.

The chain links TRBV6-5 to TRBJ2-7; tentatively, D is TRBD1 (6 bases). Germline V CDR1 and CDR2: MNHEY, SVGAGI. The CDR3 spans 14 residues. The V end was cut by 5 bases, the J end by 4 bases, with 15 bases between. The CDR3 DNA reads as TGTGCCAGCAGTGAAAGTTGGGACACATACGAGCAGTACTTC. Amino acid sequence: CASSESWDTYEQYF.

This sequence joins TRBV6-6 and TRBJ2-2, with D possibly being TRBD1 or TRBD2 (5 bases each). There are 14 residues in the CDR3. Germline V gene data show CDR1 as MNHNY and CDR2 as SVGAGI (reference sequence). V dropped 2 bases and J dropped 2 bases, with 6 bases sitting between them. The CDR3 sequence is CASSYGGNTGELFF. As DNA, the CDR3 is TGTGCCAGCAGTTACGGGGGAAACACCGGGGAGCTGTTTTTT.

This clone was counted only a few times. V and J are TRBV2 and TRBJ2-7; D tentatively fits TRBD1 or TRBD2 (5 bases each). The germline gives CDR1 SNHLY, CDR2 FYNNEI. V was clipped by 3 bases and J by 7 bases, with 13 bases between them. The CDR3 runs to 13 residues. CDR3 region: CASSEGPLREQYF. CDR3 nucleotides: TGTGCCAGCAGTGAGGGACCACTCCGGGAGCAGTACTTC.

The V gene is TRBV28, the J gene TRBJ1-2; D not resolved. Germline loops: CDR1 MDHEN, CDR2 SYDVKM. The CDR3 has 16 residues. Between the trimmed V and J ends, which lost 5 bases and 5 bases, there was a span of 21 bases. DNA for the CDR3: TGTGCCAGCAGTCTTGTCGGTGCAGCCCATCAATATGGCTACACCTTC. This codes for CASSLVGAAHQYGYTF.